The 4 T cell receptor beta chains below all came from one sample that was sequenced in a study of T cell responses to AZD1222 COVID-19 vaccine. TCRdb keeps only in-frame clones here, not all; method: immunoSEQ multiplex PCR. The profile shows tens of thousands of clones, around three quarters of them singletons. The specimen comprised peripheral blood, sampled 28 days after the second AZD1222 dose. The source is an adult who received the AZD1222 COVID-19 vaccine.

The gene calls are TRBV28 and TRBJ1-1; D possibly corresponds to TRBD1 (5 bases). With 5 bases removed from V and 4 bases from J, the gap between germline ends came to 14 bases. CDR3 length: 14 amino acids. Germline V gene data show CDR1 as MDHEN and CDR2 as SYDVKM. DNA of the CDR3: TGTGCCAGCAGTCTAGGGGCAGAATCCACTGAAGCTTTCTTT. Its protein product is CASSLGAESTEAFF.

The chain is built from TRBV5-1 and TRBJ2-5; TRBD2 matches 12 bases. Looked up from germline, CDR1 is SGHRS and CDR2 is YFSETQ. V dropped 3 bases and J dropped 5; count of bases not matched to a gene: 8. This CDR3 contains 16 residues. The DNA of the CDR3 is TGCGCCAGCAGCTCCGCTAGCGGGGGGGCCGCGGAGACCCAGTACTTC. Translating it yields CASSSASGGAAETQYF.

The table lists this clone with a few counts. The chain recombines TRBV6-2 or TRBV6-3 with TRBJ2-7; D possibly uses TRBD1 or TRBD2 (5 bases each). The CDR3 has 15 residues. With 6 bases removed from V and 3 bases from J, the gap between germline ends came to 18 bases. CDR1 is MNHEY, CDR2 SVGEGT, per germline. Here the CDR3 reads CASSRPFGGNYEQYF. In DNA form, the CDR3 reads TGTGCCAGCAGCCGACCCTTTGGGGGAAACTACGAGCAGTACTTC.

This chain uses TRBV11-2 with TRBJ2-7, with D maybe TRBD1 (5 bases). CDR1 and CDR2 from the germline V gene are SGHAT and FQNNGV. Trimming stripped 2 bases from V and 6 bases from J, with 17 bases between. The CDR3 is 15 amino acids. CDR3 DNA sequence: TGTGCCAGCAGCTTATTAATCGGCAGGGATAGCGAGCAGTACTTC. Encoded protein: CASSLLIGRDSEQYF.